This note documents a single T cell receptor beta chain sequence. This sample stems from a study of shared clonotypes between healthy human individuals. V lost 1 base, J lost 2 bases, and 0 bases stayed unmatched. This CDR3 has 15 amino acids. Per the germline V gene, CDR1 is SEHNR and CDR2 is FQNEAQ (reference sequence). Using immunoSEQ multiplex PCR, the repertoire was profiled, and TCRdb retains in-frame clones only, with some absent. The sample lists about 690,000 clones, 90% occurring once. The sequencing input was memory CD8+ T cells from PBMCs. Subset defined: CD45RO+ cells pooled with CCR7-negative TemRA cells. This TCR was recovered from a young man in good health. Some clones in this sample may be carry-over from other donors' samples. The chain recombines TRBV7-9 with TRBJ1-3, with 9 bases lining up with TRBD1. For the CDR3, the DNA is TGTGCCAGCAGCTTAGGACAGGGGGCTGGAAACACCATATATTTT. Translation: CASSLGQGAGNTIYF.